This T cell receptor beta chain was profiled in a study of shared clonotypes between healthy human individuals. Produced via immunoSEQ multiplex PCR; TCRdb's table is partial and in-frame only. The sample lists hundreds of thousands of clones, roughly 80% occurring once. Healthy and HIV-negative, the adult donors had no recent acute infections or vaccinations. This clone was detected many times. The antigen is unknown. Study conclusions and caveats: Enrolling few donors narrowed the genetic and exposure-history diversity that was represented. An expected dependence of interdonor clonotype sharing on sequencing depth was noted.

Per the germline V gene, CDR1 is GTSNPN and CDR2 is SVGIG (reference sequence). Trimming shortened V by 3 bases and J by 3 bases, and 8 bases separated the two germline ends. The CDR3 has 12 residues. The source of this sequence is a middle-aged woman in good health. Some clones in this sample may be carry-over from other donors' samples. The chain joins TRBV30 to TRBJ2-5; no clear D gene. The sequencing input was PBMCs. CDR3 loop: CAWRFPEETQYF. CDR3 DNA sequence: TGTGCCTGGAGGTTTCCAGAAGAGACCCAGTACTTC. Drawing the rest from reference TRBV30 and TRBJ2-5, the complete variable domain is SQTIHQWPATLVQPVGSPLSLECTVEGTSNPNLYWYRQAAGRGLQLLFYSVGIGQISSEVPQNLSASRPQDRQFILSSKKLLLSDSGFYLCAWRFPEETQYFGPGTRLLVL.